This T cell receptor (beta chain) was sequenced in a study of regulatory T cells in long-lasting Graves disease. Study findings and constraints: The TCR repertoire of persistent Graves' patients was less diverse than that of newly diagnosed ones. Persistent cases favored TRBV28, TRBJ1-2 and TRBJ2-5.

Unmatched junction bases numbered 17, after V lost 1 base and J lost 5 bases. Germline CDR1 is SGHTA and CDR2 is FQGTGA. This CDR3 is built from 20 residues. CDR3-region Arm-PCR and iRepertoire HTBI primers produced the TCR beta libraries. One entry per CDR3 protein, called by TCRdb with MiXCR from the multiplex PCR reads. The sample holds 530,000 or so distinct CDR3 sequences, about 16% seen once. Time point reported: newly diagnosed GD, antithyroid drugs for less than 3 months. The TCR library was made from RNA that had been extracted from PBMCs in TRIzol. Ten or more counts support this clonotype. Its target is not known. The sample was also linked to a second study, of T cells in Graves' hyperthyroidism and ophthalmopathy. That publication notes: The primer set for the first-round RT-PCR of the TCR CDR3 was HTBI. Prediction of ophthalmopathy progression came a median roughly 6.7 months pre-onset.

Here the sequenced sample was peripheral blood mononuclear cells (PBMCs), taken at new diagnosis, from a patient treated with antithyroid drugs. The clonotype comes from a man between 18 and 35 years old with Graves disease. This chain joins TRBV7-3 and TRBJ2-1; 10 bases align to TRBD2. The DNA of the CDR3 is TGTGCCAGCAGCTTAAGGGCAGGCCGGATTCTAGCGGGGGAACACAATGAGCAGTTCTTC. Protein: CASSLRAGRILAGEHNEQFF.